The rows below give T cell receptor beta chains drawn from one sample of a study of blood T cell dynamics during melanoma immunotherapy. Clones were read by immunoSEQ multiplex PCR, and TCRdb kept only the in-frame ones, dropping some. Found here are 15,000 or so clones, under 95% of them singletons; the top ten hold around 0.18%. The sequencing here drew on effector memory CD8+ T cells from blood, taken from a patient treated with checkpoint blockade. All receptors come from a human donor with melanoma. CDR3s include the opening cysteine and the closing phenylalanine or tryptophan. The D gene is left open where the match is weak. Clone size is shown for a subset of rows, as once, few, many or a class of expanded clone.

V: TRBV6-5
J: TRBJ2-1
D: TRBD1
size: .
DNA: TGTGCCAGCAACGGACAGGGGGACCACAATGAGCAGTTCTTC
CDR3: CASNGQGDHNEQFF

V: TRBV10-1
J: TRBJ1-4
D: .
size: .
DNA: TGCGCCAGCAGTGGGACCGTCGACCCAGAAAAACTGTTTTTT
CDR3: CASSGTVDPEKLFF

V: TRBV27
J: TRBJ2-1
D: TRBD2
size: .
DNA: TGTGCCAGCGGAGTAGCGGGAGGGCCGGGCAATGAGCAGTTCTTC
CDR3: CASGVAGGPGNEQFF

V: TRBV19
J: TRBJ2-5
D: .
size: .
DNA: TGTGCCAGTAGTCCGGACGGTCTTGGTGAGACCCAGTACTTC
CDR3: CASSPDGLGETQYF

V: TRBV10-3
J: TRBJ2-7
D: TRBD1
size: once
DNA: TGTGCCATCAGTGAGTCGAACGAGTTGGGGACAGGGAGTAACGAGCAGTACTTC
CDR3: CAISESNELGTGSNEQYF

V: TRBV30
J: TRBJ1-5
D: TRBD1
size: .
DNA: TGTGCCTGGAGTACGGACAGGGAGAGCAATCAGCCCCAGCATTTT
CDR3: CAWSTDRESNQPQHF

V: TRBV5-4
J: TRBJ2-5
D: TRBD2
size: .
DNA: TGTGCCAGCAGCTTAGGACTAGCGGGAGAAGAGACCCAGTACTTC
CDR3: CASSLGLAGEETQYF

V: TRBV15
J: TRBJ2-5
D: TRBD2
size: .
DNA: TGTGCCACCAGCAGAGATTATAGGACTAGCGGGAGCCAAGAGACCCAGTACTTC
CDR3: CATSRDYRTSGSQETQYF

V: TRBV4-1
J: TRBJ2-7
D: TRBD1
size: .
DNA: TGCGCCAGCAGCCACGAAATAGGGGGCCGCTCCTACGAGCAGTACTTC
CDR3: CASSHEIGGRSYEQYF

V: TRBV6-5
J: TRBJ2-7
D: TRBD1
size: .
DNA: TGTGCCAGCAGCCCGGGACAGGGGGCCCCCTACGAGCAGTACTTC
CDR3: CASSPGQGAPYEQYF

V: TRBV19
J: TRBJ2-6
D: .
size: .
DNA: TGTGCCAGTAGTATATGGGACTCTGGGGCCAACGTCCTGACTTTC
CDR3: CASSIWDSGANVLTF

V: TRBV7-9
J: TRBJ1-5
D: .
size: few
DNA: TGTGCCAGCAGCTTAGCGGGGGAAGTGGGCCAGCCCCAGCATTTT
CDR3: CASSLAGEVGQPQHF

V: TRBV15
J: TRBJ2-3
D: .
size: once
DNA: TGTGCCACCAGCTCCGGCGGGGATGTCAGCACAGATACGCAGTATTTT
CDR3: CATSSGGDVSTDTQYF

V: TRBV9
J: TRBJ1-5
D: .
size: .
DNA: TGTGCCAGCAGCGAGCCAGGCAGCAATCAGCCCCAGCATTTT
CDR3: CASSEPGSNQPQHF

V: TRBV28
J: TRBJ1-1
D: .
size: .
DNA: TGTGCCAGCAGTGAAGACGTAGATCGAGGGGACACTGAAGCTTTCTTT
CDR3: CASSEDVDRGDTEAFF

V: TRBV19
J: TRBJ1-5
D: .
size: few
DNA: TGTGCCAGTAGTATTGCTGGGAACGATAATCAGCCCCAGCATTTT
CDR3: CASSIAGNDNQPQHF

V: TRBV6-4
J: TRBJ2-5
D: TRBD2
size: .
DNA: TGTGCCAGCAGTGATCCGAGGCTAGCGGGAGGTTTTCAAGAGACCCAGTACTTC
CDR3: CASSDPRLAGGFQETQYF

V: TRBV7-9
J: TRBJ2-7
D: TRBD2
size: .
DNA: TGTGCCAGCAGTAGCCCCAGCGGGACGCCCTACGAGCAGTACTTC
CDR3: CASSSPSGTPYEQYF

V: TRBV19
J: TRBJ1-5
D: .
size: few
DNA: TGTGCCAGTAGTTTTGGGGGGAATCAGCCCCAGCATTTT
CDR3: CASSFGGNQPQHF

V: TRBV19
J: TRBJ2-1
D: .
size: .
DNA: TGTGCCAGTACCAGGGGCAATGAGCAGTTCTTC
CDR3: CASTRGNEQFF

V: TRBV30
J: TRBJ2-3
D: .
size: once
DNA: TGTGCCTGGAGTGTCTTGTGGACTGGGGATACGCAGTATTTT
CDR3: CAWSVLWTGDTQYF

V: TRBV4-3
J: TRBJ2-5
D: TRBD1
size: .
DNA: TGCGCCAGCAGCCAAGATAGGTCAGGGGGAGAGACCCAGTACTTC
CDR3: CASSQDRSGGETQYF

V: TRBV6-1
J: TRBJ2-2
D: .
size: .
DNA: TGTGCCAGCACTGACGGACCTTACGCGAACACCGGGGAGCTGTTTTTT
CDR3: CASTDGPYANTGELFF

V: TRBV28
J: TRBJ2-7
D: TRBD1
size: .
DNA: TGTGCCAGCAGTTCACCTACAGGGGATCCGACCTACGAGCAGTACTTC
CDR3: CASSSPTGDPTYEQYF

V: TRBV29-1
J: TRBJ1-2
D: .
size: .
DNA: TGCAGCGTTGATTTAGGAAATGGCTACACCTTC
CDR3: CSVDLGNGYTF

V: TRBV19
J: TRBJ1-1
D: .
size: .
DNA: TGTGCCAGTAGTATAGGCGTCGGGGGGGCCACTGAAGCTTTCTTT
CDR3: CASSIGVGGATEAFF

V: TRBV18
J: TRBJ1-2
D: .
size: .
DNA: TGTGCCAGCTCCGGGGTGGAGGGGAGCTACACCTTC
CDR3: CASSGVEGSYTF

V: TRBV6-6
J: TRBJ1-2
D: TRBD1
size: .
DNA: TGTGCCAGCAGTTCCCGGGACAGGTTTTACTATGGCTACACCTTC
CDR3: CASSSRDRFYYGYTF

V: TRBV7-6
J: TRBJ2-1
D: TRBD2
size: .
DNA: TGTGCCAGCAGCGAACGACTTCTAGCGGGAGCCTACAATGAGCAGTTCTTC
CDR3: CASSERLLAGAYNEQFF

V: TRBV19
J: TRBJ1-1
D: .
size: once
DNA: TGTGCCAGTAGTTTGGACTCGAACACTGAAGCTTTCTTT
CDR3: CASSLDSNTEAFF

V: TRBV5-4
J: TRBJ2-2
D: .
size: .
DNA: TGTGCCAGCAGCTTGGGGACAGTCTTTTCCGGGGAGCTGTTTTTT
CDR3: CASSLGTVFSGELFF

V: TRBV11-2
J: TRBJ2-5
D: TRBD1
size: once
DNA: TGTGCCAGCAGCTTAGCAGCAGGGGGAACCCAAGAGACCCAGTACTTC
CDR3: CASSLAAGGTQETQYF

V: TRBV19
J: TRBJ2-1
D: TRBD1
size: .
DNA: TGTGCCAGTAGTATAGATCTAGGGACAGAATACAATGAGCAGTTCTTC
CDR3: CASSIDLGTEYNEQFF

V: TRBV18
J: TRBJ2-1
D: .
size: .
DNA: TGTGCCAGCTCACCAGGTCAAGGTTCAATGAGGAATGAGCAGTTCTTC
CDR3: CASSPGQGSMRNEQFF

V: TRBV7-9
J: TRBJ1-1
D: .
size: .
DNA: TGTGCCAGCAGCCCCGTCCTAACGACTGAAGCTTTCTTT
CDR3: CASSPVLTTEAFF

V: TRBV19
J: TRBJ1-1
D: TRBD1
size: .
DNA: TGTGCCAGTAGTCCGGGACAGCTGAACACTGAAGCTTTCTTT
CDR3: CASSPGQLNTEAFF

V: TRBV10-1
J: TRBJ2-3
D: TRBD1
size: .
DNA: TGCGCCAGCAGTGAGTGGACAGGGGGCGAGGATACGCAGTATTTT
CDR3: CASSEWTGGEDTQYF

V: TRBV7-6
J: TRBJ2-1
D: TRBD1
size: .
DNA: TGTGCCAGCAGCCTCGGACAGGGTGGATACAATGAGCAGTTCTTC
CDR3: CASSLGQGGYNEQFF